The entry that follows covers one TCR beta chain sequence. Germline V gives CDR1 SEHNR, CDR2 FQNEAQ (reference sequence). The CDR3 totals 13 residues. Trimming cost V 6 bases and J 0 bases, with 8 bases left between them. These data originate in a study of blood T cell repertoires in COVID-19. Using immunoSEQ multiplex PCR, the repertoire was profiled, and TCRdb retains in-frame clones only, with some absent. The profile covers about 460,000 clones, with 70% to 90% appearing a single time and roughly 8.5% taken by the ten largest. V is TRBV7-9 and J is TRBJ1-1; D not certain. The sequencing sample was made of PBMCs or T cells enriched from blood (not recorded which). The sequence was collected from a woman aged 55 to 70 who had recovered from COVID-19. This CDR3 is CASSSRMNTEAFF. In nucleotides, the CDR3 is TGTGCCAGCAGTTCTAGGATGAACACTGAAGCTTTCTTT.